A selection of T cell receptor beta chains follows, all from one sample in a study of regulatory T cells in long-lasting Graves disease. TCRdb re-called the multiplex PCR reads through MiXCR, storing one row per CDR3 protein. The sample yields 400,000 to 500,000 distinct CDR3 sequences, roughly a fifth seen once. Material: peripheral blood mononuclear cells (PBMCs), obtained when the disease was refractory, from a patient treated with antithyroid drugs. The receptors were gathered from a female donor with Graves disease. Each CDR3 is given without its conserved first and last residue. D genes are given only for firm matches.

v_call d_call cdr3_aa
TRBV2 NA ATRRTAGAIGYT
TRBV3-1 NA ASSQSASPGELF
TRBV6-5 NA ASSYEGRENEKLF
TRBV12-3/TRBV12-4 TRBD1 ASSFRTGWDEQF
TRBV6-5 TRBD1 ASSYGQGNYGYT
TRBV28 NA ASTVRGDTQY
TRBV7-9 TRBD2 ASSTGEGIYEQY
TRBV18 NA ASSTGGPPSYGYT
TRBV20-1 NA SSPATDGYEQY
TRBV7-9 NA ASSLRDLSYEQY
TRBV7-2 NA ASSLALENTIY
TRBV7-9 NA ASSPGMRETQY
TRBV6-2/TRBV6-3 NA ASSYSGDNYGYT
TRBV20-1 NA SARGTADSNQLQH
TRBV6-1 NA ASTPYGGSGANVLT
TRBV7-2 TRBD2 ASSLVSGRAAETQY
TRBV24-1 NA ATSYRNTGELF
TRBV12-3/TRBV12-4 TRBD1 ASSSTGGKGTGYYEQY
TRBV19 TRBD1 ASSTTDRGYNQPQH
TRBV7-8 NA ASSLGRVRGSSEAF
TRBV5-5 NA ASSAELQLH
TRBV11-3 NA ASSPGAREKLF
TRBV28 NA ASVQGPSSYEQY
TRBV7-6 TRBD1 ASSQGQGRSYEQY
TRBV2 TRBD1 ASSGTGRNYGYT
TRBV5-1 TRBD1 ASGLAGQGRSPLH
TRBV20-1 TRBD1 SAQEQGAGDYEQY
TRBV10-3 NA AISGEPVGGGATQY
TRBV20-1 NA SARSTINTGELF
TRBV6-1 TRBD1 ASRATIRGRGGGYT
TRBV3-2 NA ASSRTADYGYT
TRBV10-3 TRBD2 ATIRGLAGGTNTGELF
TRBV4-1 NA ASSQYPSQVSYEQY
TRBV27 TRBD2 ASIGGSGASTDTQY
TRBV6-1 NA ASSEPGPPIEQY
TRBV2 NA ASTKDKAPGNQPQH
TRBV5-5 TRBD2 ASRLAGESSYEQY
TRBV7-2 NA ASSLQVIDYGYT
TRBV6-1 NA ASSERGILNTEAF
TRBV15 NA ATSRVEETQY
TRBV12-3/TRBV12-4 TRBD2 ASSLRGGTSGSYEQY
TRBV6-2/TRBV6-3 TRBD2 ASSWTSGREFPGELF
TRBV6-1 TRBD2 ASSTPGRAYEQY
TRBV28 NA ASSFGQGASQG
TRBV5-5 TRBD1 ASTSPGAGGNTEAF
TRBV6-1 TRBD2 ASSPGLGVTEEQY
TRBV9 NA ASSVATKGIETQY
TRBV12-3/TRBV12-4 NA ASSSTPQRYGYT
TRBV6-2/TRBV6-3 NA ASSPPPTSSETQY
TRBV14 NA ASSQNSYVNPEQY